These 25 T cell receptor beta chains share one sample of origin, sequenced in a study of vaccination effects on CD4 cells after COVID-19. Assay: immunoSEQ multiplex PCR; the TCRdb copy retains only in-frame clones and omits some. This sample has some 21,000 clones, with 65% to 85% found just once. Viral peptide pools were used in the ViraFEST assay to expand antigen-specific CD4+ T cells, and sequencing came afterward. CD4+ T cells were isolated after less than 12 days of culture. Of the BNT162b2 and mRNA-1273 vaccines, participants received two doses of one or the other. Antigens of these TCRs are unknown. Source: CD4+ T cells from PBMCs cultured with HCoV-229E spike peptides, taken after COVID-19 vaccination. Receptors originate from a human donor who received a COVID-19 vaccine.

The chain has TRBV7-2 and TRBJ2-7; TRBD2 matches at 9 bases. This CDR3 comprises 15 residues. Losses at the gene ends were 5 bases for V and 4 bases for J; bases not matched to a gene: 9. Germline assignment: CDR1 SGHTA and CDR2 FQGNSA. The DNA for the CDR3 is TGTGCCAGCAGCATCTCGACTAGCGGAGTTTACGAGCAGTACTTC. Protein product: CASSISTSGVYEQYF. Drawing the rest from reference TRBV7-2 and TRBJ2-7, the complete variable domain is GAGVSQSPSNKVTEKGKDVELRCDPISGHTALYWYRQSLGQGLEFLIYFQGNSAPDKSGLPSDRFSAERTGGSVSTLTIQRTQQEDSAVYLCASSISTSGVYEQYFGPGTRLTVT.

Written as DNA, the CDR3 is TGTGCCAGCAGTTACCGGGACAGCAGGAATGAAAAACTGTTTTTT. This gives the protein CASSYRDSRNEKLFF. The rearrangement uses TRBV6-5 and TRBJ1-4; 7 nucleotides align to TRBD1. V was clipped by 2 bases and J by 5 bases; unmatched bases: 5. The CDR3 consists of 15 residues. The germline CDR1 and CDR2 sequences are MNHEY and SVGAGI.

The chain combines TRBV10-3 with TRBJ1-2; 8 bases map to TRBD1. J gave up 7 bases and V 7 bases, and 8 bases lay outside the gene matches. Germline V CDR1 and CDR2: ENHRY, SYGVKD. The CDR3 sequence is 13 residues long. CDR3 protein: CAIMARGRGGYTF. CDR3 in DNA: TGTGCCATCATGGCCAGGGGGCGTGGTGGCTACACCTTC.

This clone turned up a few times. This rearrangement joins TRBV4-2 to TRBJ1-2; a possible D gene is TRBD1 (5 bases). CDR1 is LGHNA, CDR2 YNFKEQ, per germline. This CDR3 has 16 amino acids. V lost 1 base to trimming and J lost 1 base, with 13 bases between them. CDR3 sequence (DNA): TGTGCCAGCAGCCAAGTTTCGGGGGAGGGTAACTATGGCTACACCTTC. Translation: CASSQVSGEGNYGYTF.

The gene calls are TRBV2 and TRBJ2-1, with 10 bases identical to TRBD2. This CDR3 has 14 residues. CDR1 and CDR2 (germline): SNHLY, FYNNEI. V lost 7 bases to trimming and J lost 7 bases; unmatched junction nucleotides: 7. CDR3 protein: CASKVAGGVNEQFF. CDR3 sequence (DNA): TGTGCCAGCAAGGTAGCGGGGGGAGTAAATGAGCAGTTCTTC.

This sequence joins TRBV2 and TRBJ2-2, with 10 nucleotides matching TRBD2. Trimming cost V 6 bases and J 7 bases; bases outside gene matches: 11. This CDR3 comprises 16 residues. CDR1 and CDR2 from the germline V gene are SNHLY and FYNNEI. The CDR3 region is CASRPSAGGWFGELFF. CDR3 sequence (DNA): TGTGCCAGCAGGCCCTCAGCGGGGGGGTGGTTCGGGGAGCTGTTTTTT.

The chain links TRBV7-2 to TRBJ2-3, with D tentatively TRBD2 (6 bases). V was shortened by 1 base and J by 1 base, with 12 bases between the two germline ends. Germline assignment: CDR1 SGHTA and CDR2 FQGNSA. The CDR3 contains 16 residues. Here the CDR3 DNA reads TGTGCCAGCAGCTTAGTTGGAGGGTGGGGCACAGATACGCAGTATTTT. Translating gives CASSLVGGWGTDTQYF.

The CDR3 is CASSSAGKNEKLFF. The CDR3 DNA reads TGTGCCAGCAGCTCTGCAGGGAAGAATGAAAAACTGTTTTTT. The genes are TRBV5-4 and TRBJ1-4, with a tentative D call TRBD1 (5 bases). Germline CDR1 and CDR2: SGHNT and YYREEE (reference sequence). This CDR3 is 14 amino acids long. The germline V and J ends were trimmed by 3 bases and 5 bases, with 11 bases remaining between them.

This chain links TRBV19 with TRBJ2-7; D gene ambiguous. V was cut by 5 bases and J by 0 bases, with 17 bases left in between. Germline values: CDR1 LNHDA, CDR2 SQIVND (reference sequence). The CDR3 has 16 amino acids. The CDR3 region has the DNA TGTGCCAGTAGTGCCTTAGACGGAAGCTACTCCTACGAGCAGTACTTC. It codes for CASSALDGSYSYEQYF.

This clone was counted between two and nine times. J is TRBJ1-6 and V is TRBV27, with TRBD1 identical over 10 bases. CDR1 is MNHEY, CDR2 SMNVEV, per germline (reference sequence). This CDR3 region has 14 residues. V lost 3 bases, J lost 8 bases, and 1 base stayed unmatched. The DNA for the CDR3 is TGTGCCAGCAGTTTCGGGACAGGGGATTCACCCCTCCACTTT. It yields the protein CASSFGTGDSPLHF.

In its sample, this clone was seen once. The chain has TRBV18 and TRBJ2-7; D ambiguous. The germline V gene encodes CDR1 KGHSH and CDR2 LQKENI. V was shortened by 6 bases and J by 0 bases, with 9 bases between the two germline ends. The CDR3 has 13 residues. CDR3 nucleotide sequence: TGTGCCAGCTCTGATGGTAACTCCTACGAGCAGTACTTC. It yields the protein CASSDGNSYEQYF.

This clone showed up just a few times. The V and J genes are TRBV14 and TRBJ2-7; 7 bases fit TRBD2. Germline lookup yields CDR1 SGHDN and CDR2 FVKESK. The CDR3 spans 18 residues. V dropped 2 bases and J dropped 0; count of bases not matched to a gene: 13. CDR3 sequence (DNA): TGTGCCAGCAGCCAAAGATCTTTGGGGGGAGGGCCCTCCTACGAGCAGTACTTC. Encoded protein: CASSQRSLGGGPSYEQYF.

This chain uses TRBV6-5 with TRBJ1-1; a weak D match, TRBD1 (5 bases). CDR1 is MNHEY, CDR2 SVGAGI, per germline. Trimming cost V 2 bases and J 6 bases, with 16 bases left between them. The CDR3 has 15 residues. CDR3 protein: CASSYGGSLRAEAFF. The CDR3 nucleotides read TGTGCCAGCAGTTACGGGGGATCACTTCGCGCTGAAGCTTTCTTT.

This rearrangement joins TRBV5-8 to TRBJ1-2; 10 positions match TRBD1. In germline, CDR1 is SGHTS, CDR2 YDEGEE. The V and J ends lost 2 bases and 4 bases, in that order; junction bases with no gene match: 8. This CDR3 has 16 residues. CDR3 sequence (DNA): TGTGCCAGCAGCTTATCCGGGACAGGGGCCACCTATGGCTACACCTTC. Translation: CASSLSGTGATYGYTF. Based on the CDR3 plus reference TRBV5-8 and TRBJ1-2, the full variable domain is EAGVTQSPTHLIKTRGQQATLRCSPISGHTSVYWYQQALGLGLQFLLWYDEGEERNRGNFPPRFSGRQFPNYSSELNVNALELEDSALYLCASSLSGTGATYGYTFGSGTRLTVV.

This chain joins TRBV12-3 or TRBV12-4 and TRBJ1-2, with 10 bases matching TRBD1. The CDR3 totals 12 residues. V lost 6 bases, J lost 6 bases, and 1 base stayed unmatched. This chain's CDR3 is CASRGTGDGYTF. The CDR3, as DNA: TGTGCCAGCAGAGGGACAGGGGATGGCTACACCTTC.

This sequence joins TRBV11-3 and TRBJ2-5; tentatively, D is TRBD2 (5 bases). Germline CDR1 is SGHNT and CDR2 is YENEEA. The CDR3 is made up of 14 amino acids. Trimming removed 6 bases at V and 3 bases at J, with 14 bases between. The CDR3 here is CASSDRAGEETQYF. The CDR3 nucleotides read TGTGCCAGCAGTGACCGGGCGGGTGAAGAGACCCAGTACTTC.

V and J are TRBV4-1 and TRBJ2-1; D may be TRBD2 (6 bases). V lost 1 base, J lost 0 bases, and 10 bases lay in between. CDR3 length: 16 residues. Per the germline V gene, CDR1 is MGHRA and CDR2 is YSYEKL. The CDR3 sequence is CASSQVRRDSYNEQFF. The DNA of the CDR3 is TGCGCCAGCAGCCAAGTTCGGAGGGACTCCTACAATGAGCAGTTCTTC.

V is TRBV2 and J is TRBJ2-3, with D possibly called TRBD1 or TRBD2 (5 bases each). Germline CDR1 reads SNHLY; CDR2 reads FYNNEI. This CDR3 has 13 residues. The ends were cut back, 9 bases at V and 2 bases at J, with 12 bases in the middle. The CDR3 spells CARGQGDTDTQYF. In nucleotides, the CDR3 is TGTGCCAGGGGTCAGGGAGACACAGATACGCAGTATTTT.

The gene calls are TRBV28 and TRBJ2-1; the match to TRBD2 covers 9 bases. This CDR3 spans 16 amino acids. After removal of 5 bases from V and 8 bases from J, the junction contained 13 bases not matched to a gene. Germline assignment: CDR1 MDHEN and CDR2 SYDVKM. The CDR3 region has the DNA TGTGCCAGCAGTCCCCCGGGACTAGCCACTTTCCATGAGCAGTTCTTC. It is translated as CASSPPGLATFHEQFF.

The chain carries TRBV5-1 and TRBJ2-1; no definite D call. The V gene's germline CDR1 is SGHRS and CDR2 YFSETQ. V lost 4 bases and J 4 bases, leaving 15 bases between the germline ends. The CDR3 runs 15 residues. CDR3 bases: TGCGCCAGCAGCCGGCCTACCGAGAGATACAATGAGCAGTTCTTC. This encodes CASSRPTERYNEQFF.

The chain employs TRBV15 and TRBJ2-2; 12 nucleotides agree with TRBD2. With 6 bases clipped from V and 4 bases from J, the junction kept 3 bases outside the gene matches. The CDR3 contains 15 residues. Per the germline V gene, CDR1 is LNHNV and CDR2 is YYDKDF (reference sequence). The CDR3 region is CATREGLAGTGELFF. Here the CDR3 DNA reads TGTGCCACCAGAGAGGGACTAGCGGGCACCGGGGAGCTGTTTTTT.

V is TRBV5-1 and J is TRBJ1-6, with 8 positions matching TRBD1. The CDR3 is 15 amino acids. The V segment lost 4 bases and the J segment 2 bases; nucleotides outside the gene matches: 2. The germline V gene has CDR1 SGHRS and CDR2 YFSETQ. Here the CDR3 reads CASSPGQAYNSPLHF. As DNA, the CDR3 is TGCGCCAGCAGCCCGGGACAGGCCTATAATTCACCCCTCCACTTT.

This chain uses TRBV7-9 with TRBJ1-2; D is unclear. The germline V gene encodes CDR1 SEHNR and CDR2 FQNEAQ (reference sequence). V was cut by 1 base and J by 2 bases, with 2 bases left in between. The CDR3 extends over 12 amino acids. CDR3 protein: CASSLGNYGYTF. The CDR3 DNA is TGTGCCAGCAGCTTAGGGAACTATGGCTACACCTTC. Looking up the rest from reference TRBV7-9 and TRBJ1-2 gives the full variable domain: DTGVSQNPRHKITKRGQNVTFRCDPISEHNRLYWYRQTLGQGPEFLTYFQNEAQLEKSRLLSDRFSAERPKGSFSTLEIQRTEQGDSAMYLCASSLGNYGYTFGSGTRLTVV.

DNA for the CDR3: TGTGCCAGCAGCCACAGACAGAAGAACACTGAAGCTTTCTTT. Translated: CASSHRQKNTEAFF. The rearrangement links TRBV13 to TRBJ1-1, with D tentatively TRBD1 (5 bases). Looked up from germline, CDR1 is PRHDT and CDR2 is FYEKMQ (reference sequence). This CDR3 region has 14 residues. Trimming removed 5 bases from V and 1 base from J, with 11 bases in between.

The chain couples TRBV7-7 to TRBJ2-5; TRBD1 matches at 8 bases. Germline V lookup: CDR1 SSHAT, CDR2 FNYEAQ (reference sequence). The V and J ends lost 4 bases and 5 bases, in that order; junction bases with no gene match: 3. This CDR3 region has 13 residues. CDR3 nucleotides: TGTGCCAGCAGCTCGGACAGGGTGGAGACCCAGTACTTC. It is translated as CASSSDRVETQYF.